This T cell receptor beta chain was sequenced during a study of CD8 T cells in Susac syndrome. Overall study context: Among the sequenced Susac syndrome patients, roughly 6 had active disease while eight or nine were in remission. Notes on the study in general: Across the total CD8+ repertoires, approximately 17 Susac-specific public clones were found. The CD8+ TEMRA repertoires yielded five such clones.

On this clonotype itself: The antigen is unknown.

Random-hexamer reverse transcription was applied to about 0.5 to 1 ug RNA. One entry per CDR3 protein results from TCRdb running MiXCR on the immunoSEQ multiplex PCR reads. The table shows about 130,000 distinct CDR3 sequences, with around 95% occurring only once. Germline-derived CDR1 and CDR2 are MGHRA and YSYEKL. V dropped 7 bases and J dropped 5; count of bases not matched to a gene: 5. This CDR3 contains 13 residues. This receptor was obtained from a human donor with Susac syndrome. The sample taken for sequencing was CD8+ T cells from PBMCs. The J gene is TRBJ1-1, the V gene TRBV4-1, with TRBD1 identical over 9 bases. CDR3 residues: CASTDRGSTEAFF. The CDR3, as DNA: TGCGCCAGCACAGACAGGGGGAGTACTGAAGCTTTCTTT.